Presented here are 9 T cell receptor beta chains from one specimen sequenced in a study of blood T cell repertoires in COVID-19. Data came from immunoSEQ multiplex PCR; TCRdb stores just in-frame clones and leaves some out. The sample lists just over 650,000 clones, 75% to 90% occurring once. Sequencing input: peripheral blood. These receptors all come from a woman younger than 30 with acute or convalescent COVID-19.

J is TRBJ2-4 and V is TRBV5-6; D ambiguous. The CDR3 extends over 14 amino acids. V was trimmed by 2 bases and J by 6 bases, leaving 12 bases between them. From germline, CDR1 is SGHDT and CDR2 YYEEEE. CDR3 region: CASSLIRRLNIQYF. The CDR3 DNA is TGTGCCAGCAGCTTAATACGTAGACTAAACATTCAGTACTTC. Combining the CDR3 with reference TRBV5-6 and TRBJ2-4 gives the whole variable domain DAGVTQSPTHLIKTRGQQVTLRCSPKSGHDTVSWYQQALGQGPQFIFQYYEEEERQRGNFPDRFSGHQFPNYSSELNVNALLLGDSALYLCASSLIRRLNIQYFGAGTRLSVL.

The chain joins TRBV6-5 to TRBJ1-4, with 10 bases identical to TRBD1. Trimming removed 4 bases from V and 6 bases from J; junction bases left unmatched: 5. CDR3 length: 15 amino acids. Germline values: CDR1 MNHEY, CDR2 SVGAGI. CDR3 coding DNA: TGTGCCAGCAGTTCTTCCGGGACAGGGGATGAAAAACTGTTTTTT. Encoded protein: CASSSSGTGDEKLFF.

CDR3 protein: CASSSKTGDRAPRIYTQYF. The CDR3 nucleotides are TGTGCCAGCAGCTCAAAGACAGGGGACCGCGCCCCGAGAATATATACGCAGTATTTT. The gene calls are TRBV7-3 and TRBJ2-3; TRBD1 matches at 8 bases. The CDR3 is 19 residues long. Looked up from germline, CDR1 is SGHTA and CDR2 is FQGTGA. Losses at the gene ends were 4 bases for V and 7 bases for J; bases not matched to a gene: 22.

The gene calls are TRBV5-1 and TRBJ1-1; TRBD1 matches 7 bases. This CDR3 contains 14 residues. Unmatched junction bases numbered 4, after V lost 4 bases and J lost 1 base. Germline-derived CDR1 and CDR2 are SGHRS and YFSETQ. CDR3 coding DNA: TGCGCCAGCAGCGAGGGGGCCAGGAACACTGAAGCTTTCTTT. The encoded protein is CASSEGARNTEAFF.

Written as DNA, the CDR3 is TGCGCCAGCAGCCCGGGACTCACCCTTCACACAGATACGCAGTATTTT. Translating it yields CASSPGLTLHTDTQYF. The V and J genes are TRBV4-3 and TRBJ2-3, with D perhaps matching TRBD2 (6 bases). CDR3 length: 16 amino acids. Trimming stripped 4 bases from V and 2 bases from J, with 16 bases between. The germline CDR1 and CDR2 sequences are LGHNA and YSLEER.

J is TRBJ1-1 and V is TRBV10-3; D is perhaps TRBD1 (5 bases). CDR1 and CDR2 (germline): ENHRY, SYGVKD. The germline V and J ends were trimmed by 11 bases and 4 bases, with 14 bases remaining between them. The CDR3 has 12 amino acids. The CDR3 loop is CASTQGTTEAFF. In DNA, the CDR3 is TGTGCCTCTACCCAGGGTACCACTGAAGCTTTCTTT.

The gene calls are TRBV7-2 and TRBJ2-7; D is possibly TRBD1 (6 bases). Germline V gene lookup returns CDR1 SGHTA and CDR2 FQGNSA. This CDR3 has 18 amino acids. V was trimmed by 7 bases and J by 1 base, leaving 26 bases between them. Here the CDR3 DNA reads TGTGCCAGCAAAAAGGACAGCGGCGGCCACCCCACTTCCTACGAGCAGTACTTC. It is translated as CASKKDSGGHPTSYEQYF.

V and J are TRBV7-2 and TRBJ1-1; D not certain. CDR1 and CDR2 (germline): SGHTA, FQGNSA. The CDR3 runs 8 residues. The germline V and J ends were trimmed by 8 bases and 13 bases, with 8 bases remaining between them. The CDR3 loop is CASGYGFF. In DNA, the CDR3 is TGTGCCAGCGGCTACGGTTTCTTT.

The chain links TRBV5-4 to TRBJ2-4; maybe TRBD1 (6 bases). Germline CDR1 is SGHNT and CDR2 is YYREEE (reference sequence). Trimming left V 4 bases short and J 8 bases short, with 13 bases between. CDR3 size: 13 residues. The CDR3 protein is CASSHRDIDIQYF. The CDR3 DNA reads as TGTGCCAGCAGCCACCGGGACATAGACATTCAGTACTTC.